The T cell receptor beta chain under discussion was sequenced for a study of regulatory dendritic cells for organ transplantation (dated by TCRdb to the late 2010s). Regarding the research as a whole: Regulatory dendritic cells were generated from monocytes cultured with vitamin D3 on days 0 and 4 and IL-10 on day 4. The TCRbeta repertoires of sorted naive and memory CD4+ and CD8+ T cells were sequenced before and after allostimulation with regulatory or mature dendritic cells. On day 6, LPS was added to the DC cultures to test how the DCs responded to a strong maturation-inducing agent.

The germline ends are 13 bases apart after V is trimmed by 0 bases and J by 4 bases. Spanning cysteine to phenylalanine, the CDR3 consists of 16 amino acids. Only the CDR3 region is kept as DNA, spanning 48 bases read in frame from base 1. With respect to this clone: Its target antigen remains unknown. No base-level quality is on record; no much larger clone is a single base apart.

Beyond this particular receptor, the publication reports: Naive CD4+ and CD8+ T cells showed highly diverse repertoires, whereas memory cells were less diverse and memory CD8+ cells were the most oligoclonal. Only a couple of subjects were sequenced, and the authors noted considerable between-individual heterogeneity in the alloreactive memory CD8+ T cell pool. In both subjects, allostimulation led to expansion of memory CD8+ clones, though the expansion induced by regulatory dendritic cells appeared to be more limited than that induced by mature dendritic cells. Among the resting subsets, the most alloreactive TCR clonotypes were found in memory CD8+ T cells.

The TCRbeta CDR3 regions were amplified in a multiplexed two-step PCR with Vbeta-specific forward primers and Jbeta-specific reverse primers. Through the immunoSEQ service, TCRbeta libraries were sequenced on an Illumina instrument. The study's own analysis went as follows. V, D and J genes were assigned using IMGT annotation, and counts were corrected for multiplex PCR bias using synthetic CDR3 analogues. Repertoire clonality was computed in the immunoSEQ Analyzer as one minus normalized Shannon entropy. Clonal expansion was defined using Fisher's exact test with Benjamini-Hochberg false discovery rate control and a two-tailed threshold of P<0.01. TCRdb obtained this table from immuneACCESS and retained in-frame rearrangements with V and J assigned. These tables miss some clones; where compared with another copy, unresolved V genes account for less than half of the shortfall, and the remainder is unexplained. The DNA was the basis for D and trimming; V, J and clone size are from that table. Within this sample are several thousand clones, with over 55% of them counted one time only. The ten largest make up approximately 25% of the sample.

Sorted T cell subsets were CFSE-labeled and co-cultured for around five days with allogeneic regulatory or mature dendritic cells at a 1:10 DC:T ratio. FACS was used to sort CD4+ or CD8+ cells into naive T cells (CD45RA+) and memory T cells (CD45RO+). The T cells used for TCR sequencing were obtained from a couple of healthy control subjects. Genomic DNA was extracted with the Qiagen DNeasy Blood & Tissue Kit. The sequence joins TRBV23-1 to TRBJ1-3; there is no confident call for the D gene. TRBV23-1 qualifies as an ORF whose function is uncertain. The source of this sequence is a human donor in good health. Material: memory CD8+ T cells from blood cultured with dendritic cells. Explained via the paper, the cell subset or site label denotes: CD45RO+ memory T cells. This receptor carries the CDR3 CASSQSQVSPGNTIYF. The DNA reads TGCGCCAGCAGTCAATCGCAGGTTTCGCCAGGAAACACCATATATTTT.